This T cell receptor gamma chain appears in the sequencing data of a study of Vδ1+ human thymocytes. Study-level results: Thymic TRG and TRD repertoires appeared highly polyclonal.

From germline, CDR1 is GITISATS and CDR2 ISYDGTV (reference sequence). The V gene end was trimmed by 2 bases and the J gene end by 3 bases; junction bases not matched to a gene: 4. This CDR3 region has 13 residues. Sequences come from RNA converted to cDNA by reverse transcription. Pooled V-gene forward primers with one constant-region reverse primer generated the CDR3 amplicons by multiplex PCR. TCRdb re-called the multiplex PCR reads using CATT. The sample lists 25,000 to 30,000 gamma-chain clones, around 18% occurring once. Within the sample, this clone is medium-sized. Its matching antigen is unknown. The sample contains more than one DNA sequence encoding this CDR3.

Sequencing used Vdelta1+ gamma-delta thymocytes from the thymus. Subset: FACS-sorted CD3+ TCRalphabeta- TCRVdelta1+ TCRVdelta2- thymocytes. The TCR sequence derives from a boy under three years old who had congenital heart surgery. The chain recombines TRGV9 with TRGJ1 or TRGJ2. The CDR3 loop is CALWEAFYYKKLF. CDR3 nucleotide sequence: TGTGCCTTGTGGGAGGCCTTTTATTATAAGAAACTCTTT.